These 12 T cell receptor beta chains share one sample of origin, sequenced in a study of T cells in Graves' hyperthyroidism and ophthalmopathy. It was RNA transcripts that yielded the amplified TCR beta CDR3 regions. The HTBI primer set drove a first-round RT-PCR of the TCR CDR3. TCRdb passed the multiplex PCR reads through MiXCR, listing each CDR3 protein once. This sample has 350,000 to 400,000 distinct CDR3 sequences; roughly 19% occur once, and the top ten carry around 3.6%. The sequenced sample was blood. The receptors were gathered from a woman younger than 30 with Graves' hyperthyroidism.

This clonotype has at least ten counts. V usage is TRBV7-8 and J usage is TRBJ2-2; 7 bases are shared with TRBD2. The ends lost 5 bases at V and 7 bases at J; junction bases unmatched: 7. Germline CDR1 and CDR2: SGHVS and FQNEAQ. This CDR3 is built from 14 residues. This CDR3 is CASSPFGEGGELFF. The CDR3 DNA reads TGTGCCAGCAGCCCCTTCGGGGAGGGCGGGGAGCTGTTTTTT.

The sample holds many counts of this clonotype. The chain has TRBV12-3 or TRBV12-4 and TRBJ1-2, with 11 bases matching TRBD1. V lost 5 bases and J lost 0; bases outside the gene matches: 2. The CDR3 is 15 amino acids. The CDR3, as DNA: TGTGCCAGCAGTCAGGGACAGGGGGCTAACTATGGCTACACCTTC. This codes for CASSQGQGANYGYTF.

This clonotype was observed at least ten times. This chain connects TRBV7-8 to TRBJ2-7; TRBD1 agrees at 9 bases. Per the germline V gene, CDR1 is SGHVS and CDR2 is FQNEAQ. V gave up 1 base and J gave up 4 bases; unmatched junction bases: 8. The CDR3 has 16 amino acids. The CDR3 reads CASSLGRTGGPYEQYF. CDR3 nucleotides: TGTGCCAGCAGCTTAGGGAGAACAGGGGGCCCGTACGAGCAGTACTTC.

The chain links TRBV11-2 to TRBJ2-7, with D hard to call. The CDR3 has 15 amino acids. CDR1 is SGHAT, CDR2 FQNNGV, per germline. Trimming took off 0 bases at V and 4 bases at J, with 13 bases between the two ends. CDR3 residues: CASSLEVGKGYEQYF. DNA for the CDR3: TGTGCCAGCAGCTTAGAGGTGGGGAAGGGTTACGAGCAGTACTTC.

This clonotype was seen ten or more times. The rearrangement joins TRBV12-3 or TRBV12-4 to TRBJ2-7; a possible D gene is TRBD2 (7 bases). Trimming stripped 0 bases from V and 4 bases from J, with 10 bases between. This CDR3 spans 14 amino acids. The DNA of the CDR3 is TGTGCCAGCAGTTTAGCGGGGGGGCGTTACGAGCAGTACTTC. Translated: CASSLAGGRYEQYF.

This rearrangement joins TRBV6-5 to TRBJ2-3; the match to TRBD1 covers 9 bases. CDR3 length equals 15 residues. Germline lookup yields CDR1 MNHEY and CDR2 SVGAGI. J was trimmed by 1 base and V by 4 bases; bases with no gene match: 3. The CDR3 spells CASSSRTGGTDTQYF. In DNA, the CDR3 is TGTGCCAGCAGTTCGAGGACAGGGGGCACAGATACGCAGTATTTT.

This clonotype was found many times. The rearrangement joins TRBV29-1 to TRBJ2-5, with 7 bases matching TRBD1. Germline V lookup: CDR1 SQVTM, CDR2 ANQGSEA. V shed 7 bases, J shed 1 base, and the junction held 3 bases outside the gene matches. The CDR3 consists of 12 residues. The CDR3 region has the DNA TGCAGCGGAGGGGGCATCCAAGAGACCCAGTACTTC. Residues: CSGGGIQETQYF. Drawing the rest from reference TRBV29-1 and TRBJ2-5, the complete variable domain is SAVISQKPSRDICQRGTSLTIQCQVDSQVTMMFWYRQQPGQSLTLIATANQGSEATYESGFVIDKFPISRPNLTFSTLTVSNMSPEDSSIYLCSGGGIQETQYFGPGTRLLVL.

In its sample, this clonotype was seen many times. The chain recombines TRBV12-3 or TRBV12-4 with TRBJ2-7; D may be TRBD1 (6 bases). The length of the CDR3 is 14 residues. Trimming left V 4 bases short and J 6 bases short, with 16 bases between. The CDR3 is CASSYRGGLGEQYF. CDR3 nucleotides: TGTGCCAGCAGTTATCGAGGGGGATTAGGCGAGCAGTACTTC.

This clonotype was recorded a few times. The genes are TRBV3-1 and TRBJ1-2; a possible D gene is TRBD1 (5 bases). This CDR3 comprises 15 residues. Per the germline V gene, CDR1 is LGHDT and CDR2 is YNNKEL (reference sequence). V was trimmed by 2 bases and J by 3 bases, leaving 13 bases between them. This CDR3 reads CASSQRDPGDYGYTF. The DNA for the CDR3 is TGTGCCAGCAGCCAACGGGACCCCGGGGACTATGGCTACACCTTC. Supplemented by reference TRBV3-1 and TRBJ1-2, the full variable domain reads DTAVSQTPKYLVTQMGNDKSIKCEQNLGHDTMYWYKQDSKKFLKIMFSYNNKELIINETVPNRFSPKSPDKAHLNLHINSLELGDSAVYFCASSQRDPGDYGYTFGSGTRLTVV.

This clonotype has a count of ten or more. V is TRBV12-3 or TRBV12-4 and J is TRBJ1-3, with D unresolved. The CDR3 runs to 13 residues. V was clipped by 6 bases and J by 0 bases, with 6 bases between them. The CDR3 region has the DNA TGTGCCAGCAGCTTAATCTCTGGAAACACCATATATTTT. It translates to CASSLISGNTIYF.

At least ten counts were recorded for this clonotype. This rearrangement joins TRBV24-1 to TRBJ2-7, with a possible D match to TRBD1 (5 bases). Germline V gives CDR1 KGHDR, CDR2 SFDVKD. V was trimmed by 4 bases and J by 7 bases, leaving 13 bases between them. This CDR3 has 13 amino acids. CDR3 DNA: TGTGCCACCAGTGAGGGGCTAGTCGGGGAGCAGTACTTC. Translating it yields CATSEGLVGEQYF.

The chain joins TRBV27 to TRBJ2-5; the match to TRBD1 covers 7 bases. This CDR3 is built from 15 residues. Trimming took 4 bases from V and 2 from J; bases not matched to a gene: 7. The germline gives CDR1 MNHEY, CDR2 SMNVEV (reference sequence). The CDR3 loop is CASSSLLQGQETQYF. In nucleotides, the CDR3 is TGTGCCAGCAGTTCCCTACTACAGGGGCAAGAGACCCAGTACTTC.